This T cell receptor beta chain was recorded in a study of blood T cell repertoires in COVID-19. Study overall: PBMCs, B-cell-depleted T cells, or T cells were the source of the cDNA or gDNA that made up the material.

Trimming took 4 bases from V and 8 from J; bases not matched to a gene: 13. Germline CDR1 SNHLY, CDR2 FYNNEI. The CDR3 is 15 residues long. Using immunoSEQ multiplex PCR, the repertoire was profiled, and TCRdb retains in-frame clones only, with some absent. The sample contains over 85,000 clones, around 87% of which appear only once. The genes are TRBV2 and TRBJ1-2; 7 nucleotides agree with TRBD1. The sequenced sample was peripheral blood. The origin of this receptor is a woman older than 75 with acute or convalescent COVID-19. CDR3 residues: CASSALLTGEFGYTF. DNA for the CDR3: TGTGCCAGCAGTGCCCTTCTAACAGGGGAATTCGGCTACACCTTC.